This record concerns one T cell receptor beta chain sequence. TCRdb re-analysed the 5' RACE reads in MiXCR, keeping a single row per CDR3 protein. This table has about 69,000 distinct CDR3 sequences, about 4.9% appearing once. This sample stems from a study of early T cells in non-severe SARS-CoV-2 infection. The CDR3 extends over 12 amino acids. The germline V gene has CDR1 SGHVS and CDR2 FQNEAQ. Trimming removed 5 bases at V and 7 bases at J, with 11 bases between. The sample consisted of whole blood, taken at baseline. The chain employs TRBV7-8 and TRBJ1-2; D gene uncertain. The sequence came from an adult who was a healthcare worker with PCR-confirmed SARS-CoV-2 infection or an uninfected control (not recorded which). The donor label of this sample is uncertain. The CDR3 protein is CASSLQYGGYTF. The CDR3 bases are TGTGCCAGCAGCCTCCAGTATGGTGGCTACACCTTC.